One T cell receptor (beta chain) is described in this entry. Germline CDR1 is SGHDT and CDR2 is YYEEEE. The CDR3 extends over 15 amino acids. V dropped 2 bases and J dropped 3 bases, with 14 bases sitting between them. Original methodology: Amplified reference gene primers provided the basis for estimating nucleated cell counts. The table came from immunoSEQ multiplex PCR; TCRdb's copy has only in-frame clones and leaves some out. V and J calls and clone size are those listed in that table; D and trimming were worked out from the DNA. The sample includes 7,500 to 8,500 clones, around 79% of them seen just once. This entry is derived from a study of blood T cell repertoires in COVID-19. The wider study: The study drew acute and convalescent COVID-19 samples from the United States, Italy and Spain. PBMCs, B-cell-depleted T cells, or T cells provided the cDNA or gDNA that made up the material.

Sequenced sample: peripheral blood. This receptor was obtained from a human donor in a cohort sampled during active COVID-19. V is TRBV5-6 and J is TRBJ1-1; TRBD1 might be the D (5 bases). CDR3 coding DNA: TGTGCCAGCAGCTTAGGTTGGGGCTCGGACACTGAAGCTTTCTTT. This encodes CASSLGWGSDTEAFF. The entire variable domain, with the rest obtained from reference TRBV5-6 and TRBJ1-1, is as follows: DAGVTQSPTHLIKTRGQQVTLRCSPKSGHDTVSWYQQALGQGPQFIFQYYEEEERQRGNFPDRFSGHQFPNYSSELNVNALLLGDSALYLCASSLGWGSDTEAFFGQGTRLTVV.